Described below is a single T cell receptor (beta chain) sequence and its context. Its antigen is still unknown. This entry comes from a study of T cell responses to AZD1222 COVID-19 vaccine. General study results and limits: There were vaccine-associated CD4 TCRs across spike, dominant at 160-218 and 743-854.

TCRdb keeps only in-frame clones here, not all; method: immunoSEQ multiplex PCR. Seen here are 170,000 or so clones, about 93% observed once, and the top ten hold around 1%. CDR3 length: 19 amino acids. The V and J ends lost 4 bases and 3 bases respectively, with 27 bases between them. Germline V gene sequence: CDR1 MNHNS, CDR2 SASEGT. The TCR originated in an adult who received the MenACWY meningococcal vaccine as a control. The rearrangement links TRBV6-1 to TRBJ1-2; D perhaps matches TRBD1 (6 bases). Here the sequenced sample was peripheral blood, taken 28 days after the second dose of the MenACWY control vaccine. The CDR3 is CASSGNWQGITNWDYGYTF. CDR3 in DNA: TGTGCCAGCAGTGGTAATTGGCAGGGGATCACTAACTGGGACTATGGCTACACCTTC.